The clone carrying this TCR beta chain has only a few counts. The sample originates from a study of cytomegalovirus exposure and HLA in healthy donors. The PCR was carried out with 60 Vbeta primers and 13 Jbeta primers. Using immunoSEQ multiplex PCR, the repertoire was profiled, and TCRdb retains in-frame clones only, with some absent. This table has roughly 100,000 clones, over 9.5% appearing once. Germline V lookup: CDR1 SEHNR, CDR2 FQNEAQ (reference sequence). V was clipped by 5 bases and J by 7 bases, with 14 bases between them. CDR3 length: 14 residues. This rearrangement joins TRBV7-9 to TRBJ2-2, with D possibly TRBD2 on 5 matching bases. The specimen was PBMCs. This TCR was sampled from a man aged 40-50 years in good health and CMV-seropositive. The CDR3 here is CASSPRTGNGELFF. In DNA form, the CDR3 reads TGTGCCAGCAGCCCTAGGACGGGAAACGGGGAGCTGTTTTTT.